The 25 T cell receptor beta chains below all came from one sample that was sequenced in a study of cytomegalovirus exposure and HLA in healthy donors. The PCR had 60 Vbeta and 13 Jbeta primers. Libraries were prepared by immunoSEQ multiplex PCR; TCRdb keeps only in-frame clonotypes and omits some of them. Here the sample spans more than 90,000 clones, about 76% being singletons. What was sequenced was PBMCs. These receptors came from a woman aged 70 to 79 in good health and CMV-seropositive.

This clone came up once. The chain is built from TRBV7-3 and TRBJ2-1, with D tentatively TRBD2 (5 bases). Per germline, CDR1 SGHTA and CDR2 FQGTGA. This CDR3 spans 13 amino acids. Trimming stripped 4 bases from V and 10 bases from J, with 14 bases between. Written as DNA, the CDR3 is TGTGCCAGCAGCTCGGGATTAGCGCACGAGCAGTTCTTC. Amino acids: CASSSGLAHEQFF.

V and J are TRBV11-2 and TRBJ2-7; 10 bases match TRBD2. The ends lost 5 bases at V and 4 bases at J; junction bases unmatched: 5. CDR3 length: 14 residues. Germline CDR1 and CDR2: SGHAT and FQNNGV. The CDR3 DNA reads TGTGCCAGCAGCGTCGGACTAGCGGTTTACGAGCAGTACTTC. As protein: CASSVGLAVYEQYF.

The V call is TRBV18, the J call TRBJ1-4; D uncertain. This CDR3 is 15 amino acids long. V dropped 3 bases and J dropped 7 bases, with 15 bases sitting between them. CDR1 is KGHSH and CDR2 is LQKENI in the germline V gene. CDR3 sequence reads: CASSPPTGAVEKLFF. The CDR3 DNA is TGTGCCAGCTCACCCCCGACGGGTGCTGTTGAAAAACTGTTTTTT. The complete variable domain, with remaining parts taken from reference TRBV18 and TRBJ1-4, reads NAGVMQNPRHLVRRRGQEARLRCSPMKGHSHVYWYRQLPEEGLKFMVYLQKENIIDESGMPKERFSAEFPKEGPSILRIQQVVRGDSAAYFCASSPPTGAVEKLFFGSGTQLSVL.

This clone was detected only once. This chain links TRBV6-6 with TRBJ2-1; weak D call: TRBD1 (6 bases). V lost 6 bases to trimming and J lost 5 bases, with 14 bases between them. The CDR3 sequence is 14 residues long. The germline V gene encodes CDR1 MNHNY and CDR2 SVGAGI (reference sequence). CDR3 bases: TGTGCCAGCAGCCGACAGGACCGAAACAATGAGCAGTTCTTC. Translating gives CASSRQDRNNEQFF.

The CDR3 DNA reads TGTGCCAGCAGTGAAGCGGGGGCTAGCGGGAGGGAGTACAATGAGCAGTTCTTC. It specifies CASSEAGASGREYNEQFF. V is TRBV2 and J is TRBJ2-1; 12 bases match TRBD2. In germline, CDR1 is SNHLY, CDR2 FYNNEI. The CDR3 totals 18 residues. The V and J ends lost 0 bases and 4 bases, in that order; junction bases with no gene match: 7.

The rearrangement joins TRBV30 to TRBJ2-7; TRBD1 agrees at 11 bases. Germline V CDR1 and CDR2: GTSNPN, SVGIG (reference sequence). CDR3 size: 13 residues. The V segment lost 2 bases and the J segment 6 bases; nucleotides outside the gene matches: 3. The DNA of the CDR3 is TGTGCCTGGAGTACCGGGACAGGGGGCGAGCAGTACTTC. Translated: CAWSTGTGGEQYF.

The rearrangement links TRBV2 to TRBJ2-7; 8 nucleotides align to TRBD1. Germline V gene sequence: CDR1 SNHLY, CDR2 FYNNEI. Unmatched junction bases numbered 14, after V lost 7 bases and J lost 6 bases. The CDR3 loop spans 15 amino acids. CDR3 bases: TGTGCCAGCATCGCGGACGCAGGGGGCTTGAGCGAGCAGTACTTC. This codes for CASIADAGGLSEQYF.

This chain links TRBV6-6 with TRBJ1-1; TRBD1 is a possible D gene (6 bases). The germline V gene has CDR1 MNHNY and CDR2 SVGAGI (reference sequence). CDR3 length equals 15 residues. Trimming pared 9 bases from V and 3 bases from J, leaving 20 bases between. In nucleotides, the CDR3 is TGTGCCAGTACTCAAGGGGGGGCAGGGTACACTGAAGCTTTCTTT. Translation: CASTQGGAGYTEAFF.

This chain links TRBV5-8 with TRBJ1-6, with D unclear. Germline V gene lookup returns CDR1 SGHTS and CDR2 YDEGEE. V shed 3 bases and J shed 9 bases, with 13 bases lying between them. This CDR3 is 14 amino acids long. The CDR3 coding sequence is TGTGCCAGCAGCTCCGGACTTTTAGGTTCACCCCTCCACTTT. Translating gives CASSSGLLGSPLHF. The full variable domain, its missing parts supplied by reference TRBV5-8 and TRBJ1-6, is EAGVTQSPTHLIKTRGQQATLRCSPISGHTSVYWYQQALGLGLQFLLWYDEGEERNRGNFPPRFSGRQFPNYSSELNVNALELEDSALYLCASSSGLLGSPLHFGNGTRLTVT.

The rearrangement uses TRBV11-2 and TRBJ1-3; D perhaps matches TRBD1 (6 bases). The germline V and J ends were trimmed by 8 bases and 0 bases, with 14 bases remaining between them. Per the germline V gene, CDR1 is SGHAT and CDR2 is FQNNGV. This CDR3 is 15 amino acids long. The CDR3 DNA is TGTGCCAGCGGGAGGGGGTATAACTCTGGAAACACCATATATTTT. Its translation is CASGRGYNSGNTIYF.

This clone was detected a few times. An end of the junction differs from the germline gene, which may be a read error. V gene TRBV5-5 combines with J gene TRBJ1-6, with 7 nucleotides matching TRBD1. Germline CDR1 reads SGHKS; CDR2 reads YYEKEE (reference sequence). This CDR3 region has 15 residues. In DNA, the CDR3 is TGTGCCAGCAGCAATCGGGACAGCAATAATTCACCCCTCCGCTTT. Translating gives CASSNRDSNNSPLRF.

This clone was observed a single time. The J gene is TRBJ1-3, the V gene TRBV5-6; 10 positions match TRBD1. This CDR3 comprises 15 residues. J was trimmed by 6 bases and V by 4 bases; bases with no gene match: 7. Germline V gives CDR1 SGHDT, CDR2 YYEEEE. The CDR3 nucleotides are TGTGCCAGCAGCGGTTCCGGGACAGGGGAAAACACCATATATTTT. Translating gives CASSGSGTGENTIYF.

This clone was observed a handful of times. The CDR3 loop is CATSREGTELHNEQFF. CDR3 coding DNA: TGTGCCACCAGCAGAGAAGGAACAGAGCTCCACAATGAGCAGTTCTTC. This chain uses TRBV15 with TRBJ2-1; no firm D call. V gave up 0 bases and J gave up 5 bases, with 14 bases separating them. The germline CDR1 and CDR2 sequences are LNHNV and YYDKDF (reference sequence). The CDR3 loop spans 16 amino acids.

DNA of the CDR3: TGTGCCAGCAGTTTCAGGGACAGGACTAACTATGGCTACACCTTC. Its translation is CASSFRDRTNYGYTF. The chain employs TRBV6-6 and TRBJ1-2, with 8 bases aligning to TRBD1. Germline V CDR1 and CDR2: MNHNY, SVGAGI (reference sequence). This CDR3 region has 15 residues. Trimming at V came to 4 bases and at J to 0 bases, leaving 4 bases not matched to a gene.

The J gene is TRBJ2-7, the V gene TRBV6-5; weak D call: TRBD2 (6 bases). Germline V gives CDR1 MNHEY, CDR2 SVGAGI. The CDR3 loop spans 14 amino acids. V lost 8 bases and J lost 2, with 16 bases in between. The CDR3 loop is CASPRRGGTYEQYF. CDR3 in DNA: TGTGCCAGCCCTAGGCGGGGTGGAACCTACGAGCAGTACTTC.

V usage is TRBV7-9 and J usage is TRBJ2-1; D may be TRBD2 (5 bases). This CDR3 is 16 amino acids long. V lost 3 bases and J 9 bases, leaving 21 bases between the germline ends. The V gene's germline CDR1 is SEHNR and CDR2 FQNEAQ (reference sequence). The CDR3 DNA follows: TGTGCCAGCAGCTTTAGTGTCGGAGGCGGTCAATTTGAGCAGTTCTTC. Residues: CASSFSVGGGQFEQFF.

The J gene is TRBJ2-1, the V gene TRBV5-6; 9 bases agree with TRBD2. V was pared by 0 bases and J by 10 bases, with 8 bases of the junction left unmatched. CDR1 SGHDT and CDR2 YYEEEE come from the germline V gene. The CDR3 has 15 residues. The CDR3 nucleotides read TGTGCCAGCAGCTTGGAGGGGCGGGAGGGCCGAGAGCAGTTCTTC. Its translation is CASSLEGREGREQFF.

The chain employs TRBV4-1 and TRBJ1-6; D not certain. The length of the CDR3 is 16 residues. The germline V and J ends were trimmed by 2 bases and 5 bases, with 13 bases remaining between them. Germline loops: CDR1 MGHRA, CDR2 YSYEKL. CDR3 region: CASSQLQRVNNSPLHF. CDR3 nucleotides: TGCGCCAGCAGCCAACTTCAGCGAGTTAATAATTCACCCCTCCACTTT.

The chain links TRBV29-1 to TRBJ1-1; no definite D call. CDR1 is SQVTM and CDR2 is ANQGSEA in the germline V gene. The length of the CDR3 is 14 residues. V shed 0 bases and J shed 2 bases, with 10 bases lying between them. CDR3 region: CSVEDLNSNTEAFF. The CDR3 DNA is TGCAGCGTTGAAGATCTGAACAGCAACACTGAAGCTTTCTTT.

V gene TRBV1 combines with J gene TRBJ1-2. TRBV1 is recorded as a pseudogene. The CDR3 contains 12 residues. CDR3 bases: TGCACCAGCAGCCAGACGGGATATGGCTACACCTTC. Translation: CTSSQTGYGYTF.

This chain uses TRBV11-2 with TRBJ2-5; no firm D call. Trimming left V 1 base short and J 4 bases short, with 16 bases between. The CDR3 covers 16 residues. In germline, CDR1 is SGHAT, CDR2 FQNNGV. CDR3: CASSLVSDIRTETQYF. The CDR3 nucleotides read TGTGCCAGCAGCTTAGTGTCAGACATTCGAACAGAGACCCAGTACTTC.

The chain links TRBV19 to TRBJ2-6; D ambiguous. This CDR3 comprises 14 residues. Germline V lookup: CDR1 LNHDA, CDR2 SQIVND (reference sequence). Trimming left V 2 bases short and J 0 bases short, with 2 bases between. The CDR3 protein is CASSIRSGANVLTF. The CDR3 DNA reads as TGTGCCAGTAGTATACGCTCTGGGGCCAACGTCCTGACTTTC.

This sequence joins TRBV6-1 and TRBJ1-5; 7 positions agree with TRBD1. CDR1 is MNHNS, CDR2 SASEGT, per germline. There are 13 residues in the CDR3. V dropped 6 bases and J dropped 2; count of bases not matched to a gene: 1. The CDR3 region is CASRGTGNQPQHF. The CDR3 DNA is TGTGCCAGCAGGGGGACAGGCAATCAGCCCCAGCATTTT.

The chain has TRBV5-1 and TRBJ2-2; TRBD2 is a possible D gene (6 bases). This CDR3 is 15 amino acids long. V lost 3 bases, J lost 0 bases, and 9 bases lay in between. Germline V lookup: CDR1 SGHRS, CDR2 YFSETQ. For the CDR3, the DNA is TGCGCCAGCAGCTGGGGGGAAACGAACACCGGGGAGCTGTTTTTT. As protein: CASSWGETNTGELFF. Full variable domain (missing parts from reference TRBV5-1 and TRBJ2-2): KAGVTQTPRYLIKTRGQQVTLSCSPISGHRSVSWYQQTPGQGLQFLFEYFSETQRNKGNFPGRFSGRQFSNSRSEMNVSTLELGDSALYLCASSWGETNTGELFFGEGSRLTVL.

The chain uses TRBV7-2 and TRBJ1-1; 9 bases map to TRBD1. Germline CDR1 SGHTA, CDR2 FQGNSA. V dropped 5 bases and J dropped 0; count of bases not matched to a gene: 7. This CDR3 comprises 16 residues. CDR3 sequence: CASSPRDRVMNTEAFF. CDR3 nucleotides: TGTGCCAGCAGCCCGAGGGACAGGGTTATGAACACTGAAGCTTTCTTT.